The rows below give T cell receptor beta chains drawn from one sample of a study of beta chain features in type 1 diabetes. Generated by immunoSEQ multiplex PCR, the TCRdb table keeps only in-frame clones and is missing some. The table records about 700,000 clones, roughly an eighth of them present only once. Material: naive CD4+ T cells from blood. The source of these receptors is a man between 18 and 35 years old with type 1 diabetes. Each CDR3 is given with its conserved first and last residue. Fields, in order: J gene, D gene, clone size, V gene, CDR3 DNA, CDR3 protein. A D gene is named only where the DNA matches it firmly. Expanded clones get a size class; other rows say once, few or many, or leave the size out.

TRBJ1-1 | . | few | TRBV30 | TGTGCCTGGAGTGTCGGGGGAACGAACACTGAAGCTTTCTTT | CAWSVGGTNTEAFF
TRBJ2-1 | . | . | TRBV30 | TGTGCCTGGAGGGGGAGCTCCTACAATGAGCAGTTCTTC | CAWRGSSYNEQFF
TRBJ1-2 | . | . | TRBV7-9 | TGTGCCAGCAGCTTAGGGGCCTATGGCTACACCTTC | CASSLGAYGYTF
TRBJ2-3 | . | few | TRBV9 | TGTGCCAGCAGCGTAGTGGACCAACATGCAGATACGCAGTATTTT | CASSVVDQHADTQYF
TRBJ2-1 | . | . | TRBV6-5 | TGTGCCAGCAGCATGTCTGGCAGCTCCTACAATGAGCAGTTCTTC | CASSMSGSSYNEQFF
TRBJ2-7 | TRBD2 | . | TRBV6-5 | TGTGCCAGCAGTTCCCCCTGGGACTACCAGGCCGAGCAGTACTTC | CASSSPWDYQAEQYF
TRBJ2-3 | TRBD2 | . | TRBV5-1 | TGCGCCAGCAGCTTGGCTAGCGGGGGCACAGATACGCAGTATTTT | CASSLASGGTDTQYF
TRBJ2-7 | TRBD1 | . | TRBV20-1 | TGCAGTGCCCGGACAGGGGCCGAGCAGTACTTC | CSARTGAEQYF
TRBJ1-2 | TRBD1 | . | TRBV28 | TGTGCCAGCAGTGGAGGGACAGGGGGTACTAACTATGGCTACACCTTC | CASSGGTGGTNYGYTF
TRBJ2-7 | . | . | TRBV6-5 | TGTGCCAGCGGAACCTACGAGCAGTACTTC | CASGTYEQYF
TRBJ1-2 | . | few | TRBV6-5 | TGTGCCAGCAGTGACGGCAGTGGCTACACCTTC | CASSDGSGYTF